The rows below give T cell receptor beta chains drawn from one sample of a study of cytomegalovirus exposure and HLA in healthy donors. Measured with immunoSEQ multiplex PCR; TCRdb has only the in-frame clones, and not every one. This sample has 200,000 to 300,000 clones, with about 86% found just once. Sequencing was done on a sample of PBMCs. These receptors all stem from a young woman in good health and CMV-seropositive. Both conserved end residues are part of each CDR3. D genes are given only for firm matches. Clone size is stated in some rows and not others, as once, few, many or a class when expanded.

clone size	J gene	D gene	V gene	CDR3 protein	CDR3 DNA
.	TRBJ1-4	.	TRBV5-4	CASSLEGAQREKLFF	TGTGCCAGCAGCTTGGAAGGAGCTCAGCGGGAAAAACTGTTTTTT
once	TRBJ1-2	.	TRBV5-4	CASNGMTGDIYGYTF	TGTGCCAGCAATGGAATGACAGGAGATATCTATGGCTACACCTTC
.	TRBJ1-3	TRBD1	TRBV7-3	CASSLGDREGNTIYF	TGTGCCAGCAGCTTAGGGGACAGGGAAGGAAACACCATATATTTT
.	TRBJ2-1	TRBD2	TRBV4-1	CASSQETSGLYNEQFF	TGCGCCAGCAGCCAGGAGACTAGCGGACTTTACAATGAGCAGTTCTTC
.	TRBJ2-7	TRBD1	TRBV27	CASSLGGTGVYEQYF	TGTGCCAGCAGTTTGGGAGGGACAGGGGTTTACGAGCAGTACTTC
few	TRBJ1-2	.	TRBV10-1	CASSDGENSGYTF	TGCGCCAGCAGTGATGGAGAGAATTCTGGCTACACCTTC
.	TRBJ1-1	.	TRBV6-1	CASSDTGTEAFF	TGTGCCAGCAGCGACACAGGGACTGAAGCTTTCTTT
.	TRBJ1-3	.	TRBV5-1	CASSLYPTAGNTIYF	TGCGCCAGCAGCTTGTACCCCACAGCTGGAAACACCATATATTTT
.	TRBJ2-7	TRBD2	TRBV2	CASRKTSGNDEQYF	TGTGCCAGCAGGAAGACTAGCGGGAACGACGAGCAGTACTTC
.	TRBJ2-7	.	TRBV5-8	CASSLAGGSYEQYF	TGTGCCAGCAGCTTGGCCGGGGGCTCCTACGAGCAGTACTTC
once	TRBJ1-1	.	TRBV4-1	CASSQEKKGGNTEAFF	TGCGCCAGCAGCCAAGAAAAGAAAGGAGGGAACACTGAAGCTTTCTTT
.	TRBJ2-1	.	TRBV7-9	CASSLAPHNEQFF	TGTGCCAGCAGCTTGGCCCCCCACAATGAGCAGTTCTTC
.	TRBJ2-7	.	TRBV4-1	CASSQGAAGNTYEQYF	TGCGCCAGCAGCCAAGGAGCGGCAGGCAATACCTACGAGCAGTACTTC
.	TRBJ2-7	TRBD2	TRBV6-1	CASRTGAGGGYEQYF	TGTGCCAGCAGGACCGGAGCGGGAGGGGGCTACGAGCAGTACTTC
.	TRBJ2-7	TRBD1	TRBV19	CASSRTGGNEQYF	TGTGCCAGTTCCCGGACAGGGGGCAACGAGCAGTACTTC
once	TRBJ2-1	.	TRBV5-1	CASGGYNEQFF	TGCGCCAGCGGGGGGTACAATGAGCAGTTCTTC
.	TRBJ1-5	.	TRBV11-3	CASSLGGDQPQHF	TGTGCCAGCAGCTTAGGAGGAGATCAGCCCCAGCATTTT
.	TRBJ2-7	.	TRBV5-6	CASSYKRGSDEQYF	TGTGCCAGCAGCTACAAACGAGGGAGCGACGAGCAGTACTTC
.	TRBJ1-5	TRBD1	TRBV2	CASKRQGSNQPQHF	TGTGCCAGTAAAAGACAGGGGAGCAATCAGCCCCAGCATTTT
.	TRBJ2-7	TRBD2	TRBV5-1	CASSGGLAGSKGYEQYF	TGCGCCAGCAGCGGAGGACTAGCGGGCTCCAAAGGGTACGAGCAGTACTTC
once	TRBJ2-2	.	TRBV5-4	CASSFGTRGGELFF	TGTGCCAGCAGCTTTGGGACCAGGGGTGGGGAGCTGTTTTTT
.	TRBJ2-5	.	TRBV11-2	CASSSSNREAQYF	TGTGCCAGCAGCTCTTCCAACCGAGAGGCCCAGTACTTC
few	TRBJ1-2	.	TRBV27	CASSPGYGYTF	TGTGCCAGCAGTCCAGGGTATGGCTACACCTTC